These T cell receptor beta chains were read from a single sample in a study of identical twins. TCRdb independently ran MiXCR on the 5' RACE reads; one entry per CDR3 protein. Altogether hundreds of thousands of distinct CDR3 sequences are present, roughly 6.6% being singletons, with the ten largest covering less than 2%. The data were also submitted as part of a second study, on yellow fever vaccine responses in identical twins.

Specimen: PBMCs. The receptors here all came from a woman under 30 in good health. Each CDR3 is given with its conserved first and last residue. D genes are given only for firm matches. Not every row has a clone size; where given, it reads once, few, many or a size class.

CDR3nt: TGTGCCAGCAGCTACCTAGCGGGAGGGGTCTACGAGCAGTACTTC
CDR3aa: CASSYLAGGVYEQYF
len: 15
v_gene: TRBV28
d_gene: TRBD2
abundance: NA
j_gene: TRBJ2-7

CDR3nt: TGTGCCAGCAGCTCGGGACTACACACAGATACGCAGTATTTT
CDR3aa: CASSSGLHTDTQYF
len: 14
v_gene: TRBV7-6
d_gene: TRBD2
abundance: NA
j_gene: TRBJ2-3

CDR3nt: TGTGCCATCAGTGAGGGTAGCGGGAGGAGTAATGAGCAGTTCTTC
CDR3aa: CAISEGSGRSNEQFF
len: 15
v_gene: TRBV10-3
d_gene: TRBD2
abundance: few
j_gene: TRBJ2-1

CDR3nt: TGCAGCGTGAGGGCCGGGGCAGGGGGGACCGGGGAGCTGTTTTTT
CDR3aa: CSVRAGAGGTGELFF
len: 15
v_gene: TRBV29-1
d_gene: NA
abundance: few
j_gene: TRBJ2-2

CDR3nt: TGTGCCAGCAGCCTCGGACAGGGAGGAGGAAACACCATATATTTT
CDR3aa: CASSLGQGGGNTIYF
len: 15
v_gene: TRBV3-1
d_gene: TRBD1
abundance: many
j_gene: TRBJ1-3

CDR3nt: TGTGCCAGCAGCCCAATAGGGGGGGTCTACGAGCAGTACTTC
CDR3aa: CASSPIGGVYEQYF
len: 14
v_gene: TRBV4-2
d_gene: NA
abundance: many
j_gene: TRBJ2-7

CDR3nt: TGCGCCAGCAGGTCCCCTAGCGGGAACACCGGGGAGCTGTTTTTT
CDR3aa: CASRSPSGNTGELFF
len: 15
v_gene: TRBV5-1
d_gene: TRBD2
abundance: NA
j_gene: TRBJ2-2

CDR3nt: TGTGCCACCAGCAAGGGGGTTTACGAGCAGTTCTTC
CDR3aa: CATSKGVYEQFF
len: 12
v_gene: TRBV15
d_gene: NA
abundance: many
j_gene: TRBJ2-1

CDR3nt: TGTGCCAGCAGCTCCACCTTACGAGCGGGAGCCTACAATGAGCAGTTCTTC
CDR3aa: CASSSTLRAGAYNEQFF
len: 17
v_gene: TRBV9
d_gene: TRBD2
abundance: few
j_gene: TRBJ2-1

CDR3nt: TGTGCCAGCACTAAAACTCGGGGCCAGCCCCAGCATTTT
CDR3aa: CASTKTRGQPQHF
len: 13
v_gene: TRBV12-3/TRBV12-4
d_gene: NA
abundance: NA
j_gene: TRBJ1-5

CDR3nt: TGTGCCAGCTCACCACCGACTCAAGGGCAGAACACTGAAGCTTTCTTT
CDR3aa: CASSPPTQGQNTEAFF
len: 16
v_gene: TRBV18
d_gene: NA
abundance: few
j_gene: TRBJ1-1

CDR3nt: TGTGCCAGCAGTTTCGCGCTAGCGGGAGCCTACGGGGAGCTGTTTTTT
CDR3aa: CASSFALAGAYGELFF
len: 16
v_gene: TRBV12-3/TRBV12-4
d_gene: TRBD2
abundance: many
j_gene: TRBJ2-2

CDR3nt: TGTGCCAGCAGTTTATCGTCGGCAGGGGCACGGGAGACCCAGTACTTC
CDR3aa: CASSLSSAGARETQYF
len: 16
v_gene: TRBV27
d_gene: NA
abundance: few
j_gene: TRBJ2-5

CDR3nt: TGCGCCAGCAGTCGTCACTTCCCTGGACAGGGACGTGGAAATGAGCAGTTCTTC
CDR3aa: CASSRHFPGQGRGNEQFF
len: 18
v_gene: TRBV4-3
d_gene: TRBD1
abundance: many
j_gene: TRBJ2-1

CDR3nt: TGCAGTGCTAGAGATGTAAATATAGCGGGAGTCGGAGACTTGGAGAATGAGCAGTTCTTC
CDR3aa: CSARDVNIAGVGDLENEQFF
len: 20
v_gene: TRBV20-1
d_gene: TRBD2
abundance: few
j_gene: TRBJ2-1

CDR3nt: TGCGCCAGCAGCCCCTCGACGGGTCCCGGGGAGCTGTTTTTT
CDR3aa: CASSPSTGPGELFF
len: 14
v_gene: TRBV5-1
d_gene: NA
abundance: many
j_gene: TRBJ2-2

CDR3nt: TGCAGCGTTCAATTCGGGACGATGAAGAGAACCCAGTACTTC
CDR3aa: CSVQFGTMKRTQYF
len: 14
v_gene: TRBV29-1
d_gene: NA
abundance: NA
j_gene: TRBJ2-5

CDR3nt: TGTGCCAGCAGCCCGTGGGGCCAGGAGCGAGAAAAACTGTTTTTT
CDR3aa: CASSPWGQEREKLFF
len: 15
v_gene: TRBV5-5
d_gene: NA
abundance: few
j_gene: TRBJ1-4

CDR3nt: TGTGCCAGCAGCTTAGTTTCTAGCGGGCACAATGAGCAGTTCTTC
CDR3aa: CASSLVSSGHNEQFF
len: 15
v_gene: TRBV7-9
d_gene: TRBD2
abundance: NA
j_gene: TRBJ2-1

CDR3nt: TGCGCCAGCAGCCAAGCAACCACCGGGACTAGCGGGATGATATACAAAAATACGCAGTATTTT
CDR3aa: CASSQATTGTSGMIYKNTQYF
len: 21
v_gene: TRBV4-1
d_gene: TRBD2
abundance: few
j_gene: TRBJ2-3

CDR3nt: TGCAGTGCTGGGGACAGCTACGAGCAGTACTTC
CDR3aa: CSAGDSYEQYF
len: 11
v_gene: TRBV20-1
d_gene: TRBD1
abundance: many
j_gene: TRBJ2-7

CDR3nt: TGCAGCGTTGAAAGCCTAGCGGGGTACTACAATGAGCAGTTCTTC
CDR3aa: CSVESLAGYYNEQFF
len: 15
v_gene: TRBV29-1
d_gene: TRBD2
abundance: many
j_gene: TRBJ2-1

CDR3nt: TGTGCCAGCGCGACTAGCTCCTTCTACGAGCAGTACTTC
CDR3aa: CASATSSFYEQYF
len: 13
v_gene: TRBV28
d_gene: TRBD2
abundance: many
j_gene: TRBJ2-7

CDR3nt: TGTGCCAGTAGTATAGGGTCAGGCTACGAGCAGTACTTC
CDR3aa: CASSIGSGYEQYF
len: 13
v_gene: TRBV19
d_gene: NA
abundance: few
j_gene: TRBJ2-7

CDR3nt: TGTGCCAGTATGGCAGGGGTGGACACCGGGGAGCTGTTTTTT
CDR3aa: CASMAGVDTGELFF
len: 14
v_gene: TRBV19
d_gene: NA
abundance: NA
j_gene: TRBJ2-2

CDR3nt: TGCAGTGCTAGAAGGGTTCTAGCACAAGAGACCCAGTACTTC
CDR3aa: CSARRVLAQETQYF
len: 14
v_gene: TRBV20-1
d_gene: NA
abundance: few
j_gene: TRBJ2-5

CDR3nt: TGTGCCATCAGTGTCCCTAGCGGGGGCTCCTACAATGAGCAGTTCTTC
CDR3aa: CAISVPSGGSYNEQFF
len: 16
v_gene: TRBV10-3
d_gene: TRBD2
abundance: many
j_gene: TRBJ2-1

CDR3nt: TGCAGTGCTAGCTTCGGGTCGTGGGTGGCCGGGGAGCTGTTTTTT
CDR3aa: CSASFGSWVAGELFF
len: 15
v_gene: TRBV20-1
d_gene: NA
abundance: many
j_gene: TRBJ2-2

CDR3nt: TGCAGTGCTAGAAGCTCCGGGGCCGTGACCGGGGAGCTGTTTTTT
CDR3aa: CSARSSGAVTGELFF
len: 15
v_gene: TRBV20-1
d_gene: NA
abundance: NA
j_gene: TRBJ2-2

CDR3nt: TGTGCCAGCAGCCACAGTTTTGGGAGTGAGGGCACAGATACGCAGTATTTT
CDR3aa: CASSHSFGSEGTDTQYF
len: 17
v_gene: TRBV3-1
d_gene: NA
abundance: NA
j_gene: TRBJ2-3

CDR3nt: TGTGCCAGCAAATTAAGTAACGCACCTACCTACAATGAGCAGTTCTTC
CDR3aa: CASKLSNAPTYNEQFF
len: 16
v_gene: TRBV12-3/TRBV12-4
d_gene: NA
abundance: NA
j_gene: TRBJ2-1